The TCR beta chain described here comes from a study of blood T cell repertoires in COVID-19. Study-level information: In each case, the material was cDNA or gDNA derived from T cells, B-cell-depleted T cells, or PBMCs.

Sequencing used immunoSEQ multiplex PCR; TCRdb keeps in-frame clones, though not all of them. The repertoire holds about 120,000 clones, with 74% as singletons. V trimming: 6 bases; J trimming: 3 bases; junction bases outside the gene matches: 16. The CDR3 has 18 residues. Germline lookup yields CDR1 WNHNN and CDR2 SYGVQD (reference sequence). The gene calls are TRBV10-1 and TRBJ2-3, with 9 bases identical to TRBD1. This TCR derives from a man in his 60s with acute or convalescent COVID-19. Material: peripheral blood. CDR3 loop: CASSRDRAEFPTTDTQYF. CDR3 in DNA: TGCGCCAGCAGCAGGGACAGGGCAGAGTTCCCTACTACAGATACGCAGTATTTT.